The clone carrying this T cell receptor beta chain came up once. These data are taken from a study of shared clonotypes between healthy human individuals. With 4 bases clipped from V and 7 bases from J, the junction kept 11 bases outside the gene matches. In germline, CDR1 is SGHRS, CDR2 YFSETQ. This CDR3 contains 15 residues. TCRdb's table, derived via immunoSEQ multiplex PCR, lists solely in-frame clones and lacks some. In the table there are 950,000 to 1,100,000 clones, 75% to 85% of which are singletons. From CD4+ cells came CD45RA+ naive and CD45RA-negative memory subsets. Source material: memory CD4+ T cells from PBMCs. Regarding subset: CD45RA-negative fraction. The source of this sequence is a man between 18 and 35 years old in good health. Some clones in this sample may be carry-over from other donors' samples. This chain uses TRBV5-1 with TRBJ1-1; 9 nucleotides agree with TRBD1. The CDR3 DNA sequence: TGCGCCAGCAGCCCAGTGGGACAGGGCCCCGATGAAGCTTTCTTT. This sequence encodes CASSPVGQGPDEAFF.